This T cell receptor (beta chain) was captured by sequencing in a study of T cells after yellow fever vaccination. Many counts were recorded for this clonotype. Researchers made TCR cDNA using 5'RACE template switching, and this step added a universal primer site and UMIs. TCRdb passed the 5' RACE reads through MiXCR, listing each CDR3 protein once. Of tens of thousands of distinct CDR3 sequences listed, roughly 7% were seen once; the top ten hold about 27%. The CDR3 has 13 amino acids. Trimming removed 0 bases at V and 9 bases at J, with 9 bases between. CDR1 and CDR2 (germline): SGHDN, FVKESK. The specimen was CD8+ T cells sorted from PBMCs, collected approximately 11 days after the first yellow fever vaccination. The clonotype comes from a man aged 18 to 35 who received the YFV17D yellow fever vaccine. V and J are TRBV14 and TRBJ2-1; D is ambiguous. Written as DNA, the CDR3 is TGTGCCAGCAGCCAAGACAGTGACGGTGAGCAGTTCTTC. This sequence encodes CASSQDSDGEQFF.